Each of the 9 T cell receptor beta chains below was sequenced from the same sample in a study of T-cell reconstitution after alpha-beta-depleted transplantation in children. Construction of the TCRbeta library involved unique molecular identifiers. TCRdb itself ran the PCR reads through MiXCR, one entry per CDR3 protein. The data hold 500,000 or so distinct CDR3 sequences, with around a third observed a single time. The source was PBMCs from the stem cell graft donor, collected from the stem cell graft. These receptors originate from a human donor who donated a stem cell graft to a child with aplastic anemia.

The chain links TRBV27 to TRBJ2-5, with a possible D match to TRBD2 (6 bases). This CDR3 spans 12 amino acids. Germline lookup yields CDR1 MNHEY and CDR2 SMNVEV (reference sequence). Trimming removed 4 bases at V and 13 bases at J, with 16 bases between. The CDR3 nucleotides read TGTGCCAGCAGTTCGCCGGGCGGGGAACGGTACTTC. Its protein product is CASSSPGGERYF.

This clonotype showed up just a few times. The chain carries TRBV12-3 or TRBV12-4 and TRBJ2-7, with D unresolved. Trimming removed 7 bases from V and 2 bases from J, with 21 bases in between. This CDR3 has 16 amino acids. The DNA of the CDR3 is TGTGCCAGCACCCTTTCCTCTCAAAGGCAGACCTACGAGCAGTACTTC. Amino acid sequence: CASTLSSQRQTYEQYF.

The sample holds a few counts of this clonotype. V is TRBV29-1 and J is TRBJ1-1, with a tentative D call TRBD1 (5 bases). Germline-derived CDR1 and CDR2 are SQVTM and ANQGSEA. This CDR3 spans 12 amino acids. V was pared by 4 bases and J by 5 bases, with 11 bases between. The CDR3 loop reads CSVGGDRTEAFF. CDR3 DNA: TGCAGCGTTGGGGGCGATAGGACTGAAGCTTTCTTT.

The chain joins TRBV9 to TRBJ1-2, with D possibly matching TRBD1 (6 bases). The CDR3 totals 14 residues. Trimming cost V 0 bases and J 2 bases, with 8 bases left between them. Germline V gives CDR1 SGDLS, CDR2 YYNGEE. The CDR3 coding sequence is TGTGCCAGCAGCGTAGGGGGGCAGAACTATGGCTACACCTTC. This gives the protein CASSVGGQNYGYTF.

This clonotype has just a few counts. The rearrangement uses TRBV5-1 and TRBJ2-2; D call uncertain. The CDR3 has 17 residues. Trimming cost V 4 bases and J 4 bases, with 20 bases left between them. Germline V CDR1 and CDR2: SGHRS, YFSETQ. The CDR3 DNA follows: TGCGCCAGCAGCATAGCCACCGGGCCGTCAGGCACCGGGGAGCTGTTTTTT. It is translated as CASSIATGPSGTGELFF.

This clonotype showed up just a few times. The chain uses TRBV20-1 and TRBJ2-1; 13 nucleotides agree with TRBD2. The V and J ends lost 3 bases and 7 bases, in that order; junction bases with no gene match: 6. This CDR3 has 15 residues. Germline V gives CDR1 DFQATT, CDR2 SNEGSKA (reference sequence). The CDR3 sequence is CSARAGLAGRNEQFF. The CDR3 nucleotides are TGCAGTGCTAGGGCGGGACTAGCGGGAAGGAATGAGCAGTTCTTC.

The genes are TRBV24-1 and TRBJ2-6, with no clear D. Trimming cost V 1 base and J 0 bases, with 6 bases left between them. Germline V lookup: CDR1 KGHDR, CDR2 SFDVKD. The CDR3 runs 16 residues. CDR3 coding DNA: TGTGCCACCAGTGATTTTCGCCCCTCTGGGGCCAACGTCCTGACTTTC. Its protein product is CATSDFRPSGANVLTF.

J is TRBJ2-5 and V is TRBV7-3, with 9 positions matching TRBD2. The CDR3 is 15 amino acids. V shed 5 bases and J 1 base; nucleotides not matched to a gene: 5. Germline V gene lookup returns CDR1 SGHTA and CDR2 FQGTGA. The CDR3 DNA reads as TGTGCCAGCAGCAAACTAGCGGGTATCCAAGAGACCCAGTACTTC. Translated, it gives CASSKLAGIQETQYF.

The chain combines TRBV4-3 with TRBJ1-5; possible D gene TRBD1, 6 bases. The CDR3 is 14 residues long. The V end was cut by 0 bases, the J end by 7 bases, with 10 bases between. Germline CDR1 LGHNA, CDR2 YSLEER. The CDR3 protein is CASSQDRGKQPQHF. The CDR3 DNA is TGCGCCAGCAGCCAAGACAGGGGAAAGCAGCCCCAGCATTTT.